A selection of T cell receptor beta chains follows, all from one sample in a study of blood T cells in healthy people across ages. From the 5' RACE reads, TCRdb called clonotypes with MiXCR, one entry per CDR3 protein. The sample holds more than 1.4 million distinct CDR3 sequences; roughly 40% are singletons and the top ten take 7.9%. Sequencing was carried out using blood. The source is a young woman in good health. Both conserved end residues are part of each CDR3. D genes are given only for firm matches. A row's size may be missing; if present it is once, few, many or a size class.

clone size: few
D gene: .
J gene: TRBJ1-2
V gene: TRBV12-3/TRBV12-4
CDR3 DNA: TGTGCCAGCAGTGGCTCTTCGCGGGATGGCTACACCTTC
CDR3 protein: CASSGSSRDGYTF

clone size: .
D gene: .
J gene: TRBJ2-7
V gene: TRBV4-1
CDR3 DNA: TGCGCCAGCAGCCACCCTTTTTGGCCAATGTTCTACGAGCAGTACTTC
CDR3 protein: CASSHPFWPMFYEQYF

clone size: .
D gene: .
J gene: TRBJ2-3
V gene: TRBV12-3/TRBV12-4
CDR3 DNA: TGTGCCAGCAGGGGGGACGACTCCGAGGTGTCAGATACGCAGTATTTT
CDR3 protein: CASRGDDSEVSDTQYF

clone size: few
D gene: .
J gene: TRBJ2-1
V gene: TRBV7-3
CDR3 DNA: TGTGCCAGCAGCTTGTCGGGACAATCAATGGATGAGCAGTTCTTC
CDR3 protein: CASSLSGQSMDEQFF

clone size: .
D gene: TRBD2
J gene: TRBJ2-7
V gene: TRBV15
CDR3 DNA: TGTGCCACCAGCAGGAGGGAGGGATCTGCCTACGAGCAGTACTTC
CDR3 protein: CATSRREGSAYEQYF

clone size: .
D gene: TRBD1
J gene: TRBJ1-3
V gene: TRBV3-1
CDR3 DNA: TGTGCCAGCAGCCAACGAGGGACAGGGACAATTCGGAACACCATATATTTT
CDR3 protein: CASSQRGTGTIRNTIYF

clone size: .
D gene: .
J gene: TRBJ1-3
V gene: TRBV2
CDR3 DNA: TGTGCCAGACGGGACTCCCAAAACACCATATATTTT
CDR3 protein: CARRDSQNTIYF

clone size: few
D gene: TRBD2
J gene: TRBJ2-7
V gene: TRBV7-2
CDR3 DNA: TGTGCCAGCAGCCCACAGACTAGCCTCATCTACGAGCAGTACTTC
CDR3 protein: CASSPQTSLIYEQYF

clone size: once
D gene: TRBD1
J gene: TRBJ1-5
V gene: TRBV10-3
CDR3 DNA: TGTGCCATCAGTGAGGGACAGGCCAATCAGCCCCAGCATTTT
CDR3 protein: CAISEGQANQPQHF

clone size: .
D gene: TRBD2
J gene: TRBJ2-1
V gene: TRBV5-1
CDR3 DNA: TGCGCCAGCAGCCCCAGGACTAGCGGGAGGGAGTTCGGTGAGCAGTTCTTC
CDR3 protein: CASSPRTSGREFGEQFF

clone size: .
D gene: TRBD2
J gene: TRBJ2-6
V gene: TRBV7-2
CDR3 DNA: TGTGCCAGCAGCTTAGGGGCGGGAGCAGGGGCCAACGTCCTGACTTTC
CDR3 protein: CASSLGAGAGANVLTF

clone size: .
D gene: .
J gene: TRBJ2-1
V gene: TRBV12-5
CDR3 DNA: TGTGCTAGTGGTTTGGGAGGGGACCGTAGTGAGCAGTTCTTC
CDR3 protein: CASGLGGDRSEQFF

clone size: .
D gene: .
J gene: TRBJ2-1
V gene: TRBV6-5
CDR3 DNA: TGTGCCAGCGGGGAATATGAGCAGTTCTTC
CDR3 protein: CASGEYEQFF

clone size: .
D gene: .
J gene: TRBJ2-7
V gene: TRBV7-8
CDR3 DNA: TGTGCCAGCAGCTCGCACACGGGGATAAGCTACGAGCAGTACTTC
CDR3 protein: CASSSHTGISYEQYF

clone size: .
D gene: TRBD2
J gene: TRBJ2-5
V gene: TRBV12-3/TRBV12-4
CDR3 DNA: TGTGCCAGCAGGCCCAGGACTAGTCGCGATGAGCAGTACTTC
CDR3 protein: CASRPRTSRDEQYF

clone size: .
D gene: .
J gene: TRBJ1-1
V gene: TRBV27
CDR3 DNA: TGTGCCAGCAGTTTACGAGGCTGGACTGCGGGTACTGAAGCTTTCTTT
CDR3 protein: CASSLRGWTAGTEAFF